The 10 T cell receptor beta chains below all came from one sample that was sequenced in a study of T cell responses to AZD1222 COVID-19 vaccine. Profiled with immunoSEQ multiplex PCR; TCRdb holds only in-frame clones, not every one. The sample has about 110,000 clones; roughly 87% are singletons. The starting material was peripheral blood, obtained on day 0 of MenACWY control vaccination. Receptors were obtained from an adult in good health.

The rearrangement joins TRBV9 to TRBJ2-7, with 8 bases lining up with TRBD1. CDR3 length: 14 residues. CDR1 is SGDLS, CDR2 YYNGEE, per germline. Trimming removed 4 bases from V and 4 bases from J; junction bases left unmatched: 7. CDR3 coding DNA: TGTGCCAGCAGCAAGGACAGGGTGGGGTACGAGCAGTACTTC. This encodes CASSKDRVGYEQYF. The whole variable domain, filled in from reference TRBV9 and TRBJ2-7, reads DSGVTQTPKHLITATGQRVTLRCSPRSGDLSVYWYQQSLDQGLQFLIQYYNGEERAKGNILERFSAQQFPDLHSELNLSSLELGDSALYFCASSKDRVGYEQYFGPGTRLTVT.

The chain is built from TRBV30 and TRBJ2-2; TRBD1 aligns across 8 bases. The CDR3 is made up of 17 amino acids. Germline V gene sequence: CDR1 GTSNPN, CDR2 SVGIG (reference sequence). Losses at the gene ends were 3 bases for V and 3 bases for J; bases not matched to a gene: 12. As DNA, the CDR3 is TGTGCCTGGAGGGGGGGCAGGGGGCGTCTTTACACCGGGGAGCTGTTTTTT. Translated: CAWRGGRGRLYTGELFF. Variable domain in full (rest from reference TRBV30 and TRBJ2-2): SQTIHQWPATLVQPVGSPLSLECTVEGTSNPNLYWYRQAAGRGLQLLFYSVGIGQISSEVPQNLSASRPQDRQFILSSKKLLLSDSGFYLCAWRGGRGRLYTGELFFGEGSRLTVL.

J is TRBJ1-1 and V is TRBV11-2; no clear D gene. The germline V gene has CDR1 SGHAT and CDR2 FQNNGV. V gave up 2 bases and J gave up 8 bases, with 18 bases separating them. This CDR3 spans 15 amino acids. The CDR3 coding sequence is TGTGCCAGCAGCTTACCAAGTTCCCGGGCCACGGAAGCTTTCTTT. It is translated as CASSLPSSRATEAFF. Based on the CDR3 plus reference TRBV11-2 and TRBJ1-1, the full variable domain is EAGVAQSPRYKIIEKRQSVAFWCNPISGHATLYWYQQILGQGPKLLIQFQNNGVVDDSQLPKDRFSAERLKGVDSTLKIQPAKLEDSAVYLCASSLPSSRATEAFFGQGTRLTVV.

The chain links TRBV5-4 to TRBJ1-2; 7 bases line up with TRBD1. With V trimmed by 3 bases and J by 4 bases, 9 bases remained unmatched. The CDR3 is 15 residues long. Per the germline V gene, CDR1 is SGHNT and CDR2 is YYREEE (reference sequence). CDR3 nucleotides: TGTGCCAGCAGCTCGGGACAGAACTCAGGCTATGGCTACACCTTC. It yields the protein CASSSGQNSGYGYTF. The whole variable domain, remainder taken from reference TRBV5-4 and TRBJ1-2, is ETGVTQSPTHLIKTRGQQVTLRCSSQSGHNTVSWYQQALGQGPQFIFQYYREEENGRGNFPPRFSGLQFPNYSSELNVNALELDDSALYLCASSSGQNSGYGYTFGSGTRLTVV.

The chain carries TRBV5-5 and TRBJ2-4, with D possibly TRBD1 on 5 matching bases. Trimming left V 0 bases short and J 8 bases short, with 15 bases between. CDR1 is SGHKS, CDR2 YYEKEE, per germline (reference sequence). The CDR3 is 15 amino acids. CDR3 DNA: TGTGCCAGCAGCTTGGCAGGGTCCCTTACGGACATTCAGTACTTC. This encodes CASSLAGSLTDIQYF.

The chain couples TRBV6-2 or TRBV6-3 to TRBJ1-2; 7 bases agree with TRBD1. V was clipped by 2 bases and J by 0 bases; unmatched bases: 6. CDR3 length: 16 amino acids. Germline V gives CDR1 MNHEY, CDR2 SVGEGT. The CDR3 nucleotides are TGTGCCAGCAGTTACGGTGGGACAGAAGCTAACTATGGCTACACCTTC. It codes for CASSYGGTEANYGYTF.

The CDR3: CASSDGTVNTEAFF. DNA of the CDR3: TGTGCCAGCAGCGACGGGACAGTGAACACTGAAGCTTTCTTT. The chain carries TRBV9 and TRBJ1-1; 7 bases are a match to TRBD1. Trimming at V came to 3 bases and at J to 0 bases, leaving 2 bases not matched to a gene. The CDR3 contains 14 residues. Germline CDR1 SGDLS, CDR2 YYNGEE.

V usage is TRBV3-1 (or the pseudogene TRBV3-2) and J usage is TRBJ1-1, with D tentatively TRBD1 (5 bases). The V end lost 5 bases, the J end lost 5 bases, and 15 bases lay between the germline ends. The CDR3 length is 14 residues. The germline CDR1 and CDR2 sequences are LGHDT and YNNKEL (reference sequence). The CDR3 bases are TGTGCCAGCAGCATTCGGACAATCGGGACTGAAGCTTTCTTT. It translates to CASSIRTIGTEAFF.

The chain uses TRBV27 and TRBJ1-3; D is ambiguous. V was clipped by 5 bases and J by 2 bases, with 4 bases between them. CDR1 is MNHEY, CDR2 SMNVEV, per germline (reference sequence). The CDR3 has 12 amino acids. The CDR3 region has the DNA TGTGCCAGCAGTAGCCCTGGAAACACCATATATTTT. Its translation: CASSSPGNTIYF.

V and J are TRBV3-1 (or the pseudogene TRBV3-2) and TRBJ1-1, with a possible D match to TRBD1 (6 bases). V was cut by 4 bases and J by 1 base, with 7 bases left in between. The CDR3 consists of 13 residues. The germline gives CDR1 LGHDT, CDR2 YNNKEL (reference sequence). CDR3 protein: CASSRTENTEAFF. The CDR3 coding sequence is TGTGCCAGCAGCCGGACAGAGAACACTGAAGCTTTCTTT.